These T cell receptor beta chains were read from a single sample in a study of OX40 agonist ivuxolimab in advanced cancers. Method: immunoSEQ multiplex PCR; TCRdb's copy keeps in-frame clones and lacks some. The sample holds 50,000 to 65,000 clones, roughly 90% seen once. The source material was CD4+ or CD8+ T cells sorted from blood, sampled in a trial of the OX40 agonist ivuxolimab. Receptors were obtained from an adult with an advanced solid tumor such as melanoma, head and neck, liver or kidney cancer. CDR3s include the opening cysteine and the closing phenylalanine or tryptophan. A D gene is named only where the DNA matches it firmly. Where a row states a size, it is once, few, many or the class of an expanded clone; other rows omit it.

V gene: TRBV5-1
D gene: .
J gene: TRBJ2-3
clone size: .
CDR3 DNA: TGCGCCAGCTCGACCCGGGACTCCCGCACAGATACGCAGTATTTT
CDR3 protein: CASSTRDSRTDTQYF

V gene: TRBV6-4
D gene: .
J gene: TRBJ1-1
clone size: once
CDR3 DNA: TGTGCCAGCAAGAGGACAGTGAACACTGAAGCTTTCTTT
CDR3 protein: CASKRTVNTEAFF

V gene: TRBV19
D gene: .
J gene: TRBJ1-1
clone size: .
CDR3 DNA: TGTGCCAGTAGTAATGGACGGCTCCTGTGGGCTGAAGCTTTCTTT
CDR3 protein: CASSNGRLLWAEAFF

V gene: TRBV6-6
D gene: .
J gene: TRBJ1-5
clone size: few
CDR3 DNA: TGTGCCAGCAGTGAGGACGGGGATGGGCCCCAGCATTTT
CDR3 protein: CASSEDGDGPQHF

V gene: TRBV11-2
D gene: .
J gene: TRBJ1-1
clone size: once
CDR3 DNA: TGTGCCAGCAGCTTCCAGGGTGGAGGGAACACTGAAGCTTTCTTT
CDR3 protein: CASSFQGGGNTEAFF

V gene: TRBV2
D gene: .
J gene: TRBJ1-5
clone size: .
CDR3 DNA: TGTGCCAGCAGGACGATAGACCTTGGGGGTCAGCCCCAGCATTTT
CDR3 protein: CASRTIDLGGQPQHF

V gene: TRBV6-1
D gene: .
J gene: TRBJ1-1
clone size: .
CDR3 DNA: TGTGCCAGCAGTATGGACCGGAACACTGAAGCTTTCTTT
CDR3 protein: CASSMDRNTEAFF

V gene: TRBV21-1
D gene: .
J gene: TRBJ1-3
clone size: .
CDR3 DNA: TGTGCCAGCGGATACAGGGGGTATTCGCCTGGAAACACCATATATTTT
CDR3 protein: CASGYRGYSPGNTIYF

V gene: TRBV10-1
D gene: .
J gene: TRBJ2-7
clone size: .
CDR3 DNA: TGCGCCAGCAGCCCCTCGCTGACAGGCCCAACCTACGAGCAGTACTTC
CDR3 protein: CASSPSLTGPTYEQYF

V gene: TRBV7-9
D gene: .
J gene: TRBJ1-1
clone size: few
CDR3 DNA: TGTGCCAGCAGCTTAGGAGGGTCCGGTCAGAGAAACACTGAAGCTTTCTTT
CDR3 protein: CASSLGGSGQRNTEAFF

V gene: TRBV7-3
D gene: .
J gene: TRBJ1-1
clone size: .
CDR3 DNA: TGTGCCAGCAGCTTACTGGGGAACACTGAAGCTTTCTTT
CDR3 protein: CASSLLGNTEAFF

V gene: TRBV27
D gene: .
J gene: TRBJ1-5
clone size: .
CDR3 DNA: TGTGCCAGCCAAGAGGGTCAGGCGGGGGGACAGCCCCAGCATTTT
CDR3 protein: CASQEGQAGGQPQHF

V gene: TRBV27
D gene: .
J gene: TRBJ2-7
clone size: .
CDR3 DNA: TGTGCCAGCAGGGGGATCGACAGGCCCGAAAACGGGCAGTACTTC
CDR3 protein: CASRGIDRPENGQYF

V gene: TRBV5-8
D gene: .
J gene: TRBJ1-1
clone size: once
CDR3 DNA: TGTGCCAGCAGCTTGCAGGGGAAGTACACTGAAGCTTTCTTT
CDR3 protein: CASSLQGKYTEAFF

V gene: TRBV7-8
D gene: TRBD1
J gene: TRBJ1-4
clone size: .
CDR3 DNA: TGTGCCAGCAGCTTCGACAGGGGATCTAATGAAAAACTGTTTTTT
CDR3 protein: CASSFDRGSNEKLFF

V gene: TRBV6-5
D gene: TRBD1
J gene: TRBJ1-5
clone size: .
CDR3 DNA: TGTGCCAGCAGGGGACAGGATCCTCAGCCCCAGCATTTT
CDR3 protein: CASRGQDPQPQHF

V gene: TRBV5-1
D gene: .
J gene: TRBJ1-1
clone size: .
CDR3 DNA: TGCGCCAGCAGCTTGGGTGGGGGACCCACTGAAGCTTTCTTT
CDR3 protein: CASSLGGGPTEAFF

V gene: TRBV11-3
D gene: TRBD2
J gene: TRBJ2-5
clone size: .
CDR3 DNA: TGTGCCAGCTCAGGGATAGCGGGGGGGTTGACCCAGTACTTC
CDR3 protein: CASSGIAGGLTQYF

V gene: TRBV19
D gene: .
J gene: TRBJ2-7
clone size: .
CDR3 DNA: TGTGCCAGTAGTACATCGACGAACTCCTACGAGCAGTACTTC
CDR3 protein: CASSTSTNSYEQYF

V gene: TRBV27
D gene: TRBD1
J gene: TRBJ2-1
clone size: .
CDR3 DNA: TGTGCCAGCAGCGGGACAGGGGCTTACAATGAGCAGTTCTTC
CDR3 protein: CASSGTGAYNEQFF

V gene: TRBV2
D gene: .
J gene: TRBJ2-2
clone size: .
CDR3 DNA: TGTGCCAGCAGAATCAGGGTGGACGGGGAGCTGTTTTTT
CDR3 protein: CASRIRVDGELFF

V gene: TRBV4-2
D gene: TRBD1
J gene: TRBJ1-4
clone size: .
CDR3 DNA: TGTGCCAGCAGCCCCCGACAGGGAACGGCAGCTAATGAAAAACTGTTTTTT
CDR3 protein: CASSPRQGTAANEKLFF

V gene: TRBV29-1
D gene: TRBD1
J gene: TRBJ1-4
clone size: .
CDR3 DNA: TGCAGCGTTGAGACAGGGTTGGGGGATGAAAAACTGTTTTTT
CDR3 protein: CSVETGLGDEKLFF

V gene: TRBV19
D gene: TRBD1
J gene: TRBJ1-2
clone size: few
CDR3 DNA: TGTGCCAGTTGGGACAGTAATTTTATAAACTATGGCTACACCTTC
CDR3 protein: CASWDSNFINYGYTF

V gene: TRBV5-1
D gene: .
J gene: TRBJ1-1
clone size: .
CDR3 DNA: TGCGCCAGCAGGATCGTTTCGGGCACTGAAGCTTTCTTT
CDR3 protein: CASRIVSGTEAFF

V gene: TRBV30
D gene: .
J gene: TRBJ1-5
clone size: once
CDR3 DNA: TGTGCCTTTGGCTCCCGACAGGCCAATCAGCCCCAGCATTTT
CDR3 protein: CAFGSRQANQPQHF

V gene: TRBV20-1
D gene: .
J gene: TRBJ2-5
clone size: .
CDR3 DNA: TGCAGTGCGGGGGGGGCAGAGACCCAGTACTTC
CDR3 protein: CSAGGAETQYF

V gene: TRBV19
D gene: .
J gene: TRBJ1-4
clone size: .
CDR3 DNA: TGTGCCAGTAGTATCGCCGCCGGGGGTGAAAAACTGTTTTTT
CDR3 protein: CASSIAAGGEKLFF

V gene: TRBV7-2
D gene: .
J gene: TRBJ2-3
clone size: .
CDR3 DNA: TGTGCCAGCGGCGCCGACTCCCCAGATACGCAGTATTTT
CDR3 protein: CASGADSPDTQYF

V gene: TRBV5-5
D gene: TRBD1
J gene: TRBJ1-2
clone size: .
CDR3 DNA: TGTGCCAGCAGCTTGCGCCCAGGACAGGCTAACTATGGCTACACCTTC
CDR3 protein: CASSLRPGQANYGYTF

V gene: TRBV7-2
D gene: TRBD1
J gene: TRBJ1-1
clone size: .
CDR3 DNA: TGTGCCAGCAGCTTAGTTGCAGGGGGGGCCACTGAAGCTTTCTTT
CDR3 protein: CASSLVAGGATEAFF

V gene: TRBV18
D gene: TRBD1
J gene: TRBJ1-5
clone size: .
CDR3 DNA: TGTGCCAGCTCACCAGGACAGGGGGCGCAGGGTCAGCCCCAGCATTTT
CDR3 protein: CASSPGQGAQGQPQHF

V gene: TRBV7-7
D gene: .
J gene: TRBJ1-1
clone size: .
CDR3 DNA: TGTGCCAGCAGCTTATTAAGCTATCGACAGCTTGAAGCTTTCTTT
CDR3 protein: CASSLLSYRQLEAFF

V gene: TRBV13
D gene: .
J gene: TRBJ1-3
clone size: .
CDR3 DNA: TGTGCCAGCAGCTCCTCCCAAGACGGACTCTCTGGAAACACCATATATTTT
CDR3 protein: CASSSSQDGLSGNTIYF

V gene: TRBV6-1
D gene: TRBD1
J gene: TRBJ1-2
clone size: .
CDR3 DNA: TGTGCCAGCAGTACCCCGGGACAGGGTGTAATGGGCTACACCTTC
CDR3 protein: CASSTPGQGVMGYTF

V gene: TRBV5-1
D gene: .
J gene: TRBJ2-2
clone size: .
CDR3 DNA: TGCGCCAGCAGCTTACAGGGAGAGATCACCGGGGAGCTGTTTTTT
CDR3 protein: CASSLQGEITGELFF

V gene: TRBV2
D gene: TRBD2
J gene: TRBJ2-5
clone size: .
CDR3 DNA: TGTGCCAGCGGGAGCGGGGTGGAGACCCAGTACTTC
CDR3 protein: CASGSGVETQYF

V gene: TRBV6-5
D gene: .
J gene: TRBJ1-4
clone size: .
CDR3 DNA: TGTGCCAGCAGTTACTCGGGGGACCCTGGGGAAAAACTGTTTTTT
CDR3 protein: CASSYSGDPGEKLFF

V gene: TRBV10-3
D gene: TRBD1
J gene: TRBJ2-2
clone size: .
CDR3 DNA: TGTGCCACGGGGAAGGGGGCAGGTGGGACCGGGGAGCTGTTTTTT
CDR3 protein: CATGKGAGGTGELFF

V gene: TRBV10-1
D gene: TRBD1
J gene: TRBJ2-3
clone size: .
CDR3 DNA: TGCGCCAGCAGCGAACGACAGGGTGCAGATACGCAGTATTTT
CDR3 protein: CASSERQGADTQYF

V gene: TRBV11-2
D gene: TRBD1
J gene: TRBJ1-1
clone size: .
CDR3 DNA: TGTGCCAGCAGCCCGGCGACAGGGGGCAAAACTGAAGCTTTCTTT
CDR3 protein: CASSPATGGKTEAFF

V gene: TRBV18
D gene: .
J gene: TRBJ2-7
clone size: .
CDR3 DNA: TGTGCCAGCTCACAACGGACAGTTCCATCGGGCGAGCAGTACTTC
CDR3 protein: CASSQRTVPSGEQYF

V gene: TRBV19
D gene: .
J gene: TRBJ1-5
clone size: .
CDR3 DNA: TGTGCCACCCAAGACAGTGTTTCCAATCAGCCCCAGCATTTT
CDR3 protein: CATQDSVSNQPQHF

V gene: TRBV2
D gene: TRBD2
J gene: TRBJ2-7
clone size: .
CDR3 DNA: TGTGCCAGCGAATCGGGACTAGCGGTCGAGCAGTACTTC
CDR3 protein: CASESGLAVEQYF

V gene: TRBV6-1
D gene: .
J gene: TRBJ1-2
clone size: once
CDR3 DNA: TGTGCCAGCAGTGAAGCGGTGAGGACCAGTGGCTACACCTTC
CDR3 protein: CASSEAVRTSGYTF

V gene: TRBV5-4
D gene: .
J gene: TRBJ1-4
clone size: .
CDR3 DNA: TGTGCCAGCAGCCGAACGGTGGGAGCTGAAAAACTGTTTTTT
CDR3 protein: CASSRTVGAEKLFF

V gene: TRBV30
D gene: TRBD1
J gene: TRBJ1-1
clone size: once
CDR3 DNA: TGTGCCTGGAGTGGGCCTCGTGGCAGGGGGCGAGGGGACACTGAAGCTTTCTTT
CDR3 protein: CAWSGPRGRGRGDTEAFF

V gene: TRBV10-3
D gene: .
J gene: TRBJ2-1
clone size: .
CDR3 DNA: TGTGCCTCGAGCCTTCTAGAGGCGCGGGACAATGAGCAGTTCTTC
CDR3 protein: CASSLLEARDNEQFF

V gene: TRBV6-6
D gene: TRBD1
J gene: TRBJ2-7
clone size: few
CDR3 DNA: TGTGCCAGCAGTTACTCGGGACAGTTCTACGAGCAGTACTTC
CDR3 protein: CASSYSGQFYEQYF

V gene: TRBV5-8
D gene: .
J gene: TRBJ1-5
clone size: once
CDR3 DNA: TGTGCCAGCAGCCAGACTGCCAATCAGCCCCAGCATTTT
CDR3 protein: CASSQTANQPQHF

V gene: TRBV6-1
D gene: .
J gene: TRBJ1-2
clone size: .
CDR3 DNA: TGTGCCTCCTTCAGGGGTGGCTACACCTTC
CDR3 protein: CASFRGGYTF

V gene: TRBV5-1
D gene: TRBD2
J gene: TRBJ2-3
clone size: .
CDR3 DNA: TGCGCCAGCAGTAAGACTATAGCGGGGGTCACAGATACGCAGTATTTT
CDR3 protein: CASSKTIAGVTDTQYF

V gene: TRBV7-6
D gene: .
J gene: TRBJ1-1
clone size: .
CDR3 DNA: TGTGCCAGCAGCTTAGATGGGGTGGACACTGAAGCTTTCTTT
CDR3 protein: CASSLDGVDTEAFF

V gene: TRBV19
D gene: .
J gene: TRBJ2-7
clone size: .
CDR3 DNA: TGTGCCAGTAGTATTGAGGGCCGCTACGAGCAGTACTTC
CDR3 protein: CASSIEGRYEQYF

V gene: TRBV9
D gene: .
J gene: TRBJ1-2
clone size: .
CDR3 DNA: TGTGCCAGCAGCGTAGGGGCCGGAACTAGCTACACCTTC
CDR3 protein: CASSVGAGTSYTF

V gene: TRBV4-2
D gene: .
J gene: TRBJ2-1
clone size: .
CDR3 DNA: TGTGCCAGCAGCCAAGCTGGAGGGGGGCCTTACAATGAGCAGTTCTTC
CDR3 protein: CASSQAGGGPYNEQFF

V gene: TRBV7-9
D gene: .
J gene: TRBJ2-7
clone size: .
CDR3 DNA: TGTGCCAGCAGCCGGGACAAAGGATACGAGCAGTACTTC
CDR3 protein: CASSRDKGYEQYF

V gene: TRBV11-3
D gene: .
J gene: TRBJ2-2
clone size: .
CDR3 DNA: TGTGCCAGCAGCTTAGATCCTGGACAAACCGGGGAGCTGTTTTTT
CDR3 protein: CASSLDPGQTGELFF

V gene: TRBV30
D gene: TRBD1
J gene: TRBJ1-6
clone size: .
CDR3 DNA: TGTGCCTGGAGTGGGGACAGGAATAATTCACCCCTCCACTTT
CDR3 protein: CAWSGDRNNSPLHF

V gene: TRBV19
D gene: .
J gene: TRBJ2-1
clone size: .
CDR3 DNA: TGTGCCAGTAAAGGACCGGGGGGCGGTTTCTATGAGCAGTTCTTC
CDR3 protein: CASKGPGGGFYEQFF